The sequence of this TCR beta chain was determined in a study of control samples from healthy donors and cancer patients. Germline CDR1 is MNHEY and CDR2 is SVGAGI. The V and J ends lost 0 bases and 2 bases respectively, with 10 bases between them. The CDR3 totals 15 residues. This table comes from immunoSEQ multiplex PCR, and its TCRdb copy is limited to in-frame clones, with some not included. Of over 120,000 clones listed, 85% to 95% are singletons. This TCR was sampled from a man in his fifties or sixties with colorectal cancer. The rearrangement uses TRBV6-5 and TRBJ2-5; D is undetermined. Sequencing was carried out using PBMCs. The CDR3 bases are TGTGCCAGCAGTTACTCCGCTGTCAGACAAGAGACCCAGTACTTC. This translates into CASSYSAVRQETQYF.